These T cell receptor beta chains were read from a single sample in a study of spatial heterogeneity in lung cancer. TCRdb itself ran the 5' RACE reads through MiXCR, one entry per CDR3 protein. This sample carries roughly 25,000 distinct CDR3 sequences, roughly 7% of them seen once, and the ten largest clones take approximately 14%. Sample: PBMCs, taken at surgery. All receptors derive from a male donor with early-stage non-small cell lung cancer. CDR3s include the opening cysteine and the closing phenylalanine or tryptophan. The order of the fields is D gene, clone size, J gene, V gene, CDR3 DNA, CDR3 protein. D genes are given only for firm matches. Some rows have no size entry. The others give once, few or many, or a class for an expanded clone.

TRBD1 | many | TRBJ2-3 | TRBV5-1 | TGCGCCAGCAGCTTGGGAGGACAGGGTCGCACAGATACGCAGTATTTT | CASSLGGQGRTDTQYF
- | many | TRBJ2-5 | TRBV28 | TGTGCCAGCAGTTTTGGTATGTCGGAGACCCAGTACTTC | CASSFGMSETQYF
- | few | TRBJ2-5 | TRBV7-9 | TGTGCCAGCAGCGCGACGGGGACAAGAGAGACCCAGTACTTC | CASSATGTRETQYF
- | few | TRBJ2-2 | TRBV11-3 | TGTGCCAGCAGCTTAGATCGGGGTGGACTTTACACCGGGGAGCTGTTTTTT | CASSLDRGGLYTGELFF
TRBD2 | many | TRBJ2-3 | TRBV5-1 | TGCGCCAGCAGCTTCGGGGGGGCACACACAGATACGCAGTATTTT | CASSFGGAHTDTQYF
- | many | TRBJ1-1 | TRBV7-3 | TGTGCCAGCAGCTATAAAAGAGACACTGAAGCTTTCTTT | CASSYKRDTEAFF
- | few | TRBJ2-5 | TRBV7-9 | TGTGCCAGCAGCCCGGACGGACCATGGGGGGACCAGTACTTC | CASSPDGPWGDQYF
- | - | TRBJ2-3 | TRBV5-6 | TGTGCCAGCAGCCGCCGGAGCACAGATACGCAGTATTTT | CASSRRSTDTQYF
- | many | TRBJ1-1 | TRBV20-1 | TGCAGTGCTGTACTTACAGGGATGAACACTGAAGCTTTCTTT | CSAVLTGMNTEAFF
TRBD2 | many | TRBJ2-1 | TRBV5-1 | TGCGCCAGCAGCCGGACTAGAAATGAGCAGTTCTTC | CASSRTRNEQFF
TRBD2 | many | TRBJ2-1 | TRBV7-7 | TGTGCTAGCAGCTCCAGCGGGGGGATCAAGAATGAGCAGTTCTTC | CASSSSGGIKNEQFF
- | - | TRBJ1-1 | TRBV3-1 | TGTGCCAGCAGTCGTTTCGAAGGGGAGACTGAAGCTTTCTTT | CASSRFEGETEAFF
- | many | TRBJ1-5 | TRBV19 | TGTGCCAGTAGTATTCAAGGGGGCAATCAGCCCCAGCATTTT | CASSIQGGNQPQHF
TRBD1 | many | TRBJ2-5 | TRBV10-3 | TGTGCCATCAGGGCGGACAGGGAAGAAGAGACCCAGTACTTC | CAIRADREEETQYF
- | - | TRBJ2-1 | TRBV3-1 | TGTGCCAGCAGCCAAGGCTCGGGGGAGCAGTTCTTC | CASSQGSGEQFF
- | few | TRBJ2-7 | TRBV28 | TGTGCCAGCAGTTTCGCAGGAGCCTACGAGCAGTACTTC | CASSFAGAYEQYF
TRBD2 | many | TRBJ2-3 | TRBV11-2 | TGTGCCAGCAGCGGACTAGCGGGAGTGACAGATACGCAGTATTTT | CASSGLAGVTDTQYF
- | many | TRBJ2-2 | TRBV12-3/TRBV12-4 | TGTGCCAGCAGTTCTAACCCATGGACAATTTACACCGGGGAGCTGTTTTTT | CASSSNPWTIYTGELFF
- | - | TRBJ2-5 | TRBV2 | TGTGCCAGCAACGTGGACGGACAAGAGACCCAGTACTTC | CASNVDGQETQYF
TRBD1 | many | TRBJ2-5 | TRBV9 | TGTGCCAGCAGCTTTTCAGGGGGACAAGAGACCCAGTACTTC | CASSFSGGQETQYF
- | medium-sized | TRBJ2-1 | TRBV28 | TGTGCCAGCAGTCCTTCCCCCACAACTCGCTACAATGAGCAGTTCTTC | CASSPSPTTRYNEQFF
TRBD1 | many | TRBJ2-5 | TRBV20-1 | TGCAGTGCTAGGGGACAGCAAGAGACCCAGTACTTC | CSARGQQETQYF
TRBD1 | few | TRBJ2-4 | TRBV28 | TGTGCCAGCACAATTCAGGGGGCGAATTATGACATTCAGTACTTC | CASTIQGANYDIQYF
- | few | TRBJ2-3 | TRBV29-1 | TGCAGCTTCGGCACAGATACGCAGTATTTT | CSFGTDTQYF
- | - | TRBJ2-1 | TRBV20-1 | TGCAGTGCTATTCGGCGGAGCTCCTACAATGAGCAGTTCTTC | CSAIRRSSYNEQFF
- | - | TRBJ1-1 | TRBV12-3/TRBV12-4 | TGTGCCAGCAGTTTATGGGCTGGAAGCACTGAAGCTTTCTTT | CASSLWAGSTEAFF
- | few | TRBJ2-1 | TRBV7-2 | TGTGCCAGCAGCTTAATAGCAAACTCCTACAATGAGCAGTTCTTC | CASSLIANSYNEQFF
- | - | TRBJ1-1 | TRBV15 | TGTGCCACCAGCGCCCGTACTGAAGCTTTCTTT | CATSARTEAFF
TRBD1 | - | TRBJ1-5 | TRBV2 | TGTGCCAGCAGCAGATCGACAGGGGGCGATCAGCCCCAGCATTTT | CASSRSTGGDQPQHF
TRBD1 | few | TRBJ1-2 | TRBV2 | TGTGCCAGCGCGACAGGGCCGTTTTATGGCTACACCTTC | CASATGPFYGYTF
- | few | TRBJ2-7 | TRBV5-6 | TGTGCCAGCAGCTGGGGGGGCCCACCGGACGAGCAGTACTTC | CASSWGGPPDEQYF
- | many | TRBJ1-1 | TRBV5-1 | TGCGCCAGCAGCCCCGCTCCCTTGGGGGTCACTGAAGCTTTCTTT | CASSPAPLGVTEAFF
TRBD2 | many | TRBJ2-3 | TRBV28 | TGTGCCAGCAGCCCACTAGCGGGGTACACAGATACGCAGTATTTT | CASSPLAGYTDTQYF
- | many | TRBJ2-5 | TRBV5-6 | TGTGCCAGCAGCTTGAGGACACCTGAGACCCAGTACTTC | CASSLRTPETQYF
- | - | TRBJ2-4 | TRBV20-1 | TGCAGTGCTAGAGCTTCCCAAAACATTCAGTACTTC | CSARASQNIQYF